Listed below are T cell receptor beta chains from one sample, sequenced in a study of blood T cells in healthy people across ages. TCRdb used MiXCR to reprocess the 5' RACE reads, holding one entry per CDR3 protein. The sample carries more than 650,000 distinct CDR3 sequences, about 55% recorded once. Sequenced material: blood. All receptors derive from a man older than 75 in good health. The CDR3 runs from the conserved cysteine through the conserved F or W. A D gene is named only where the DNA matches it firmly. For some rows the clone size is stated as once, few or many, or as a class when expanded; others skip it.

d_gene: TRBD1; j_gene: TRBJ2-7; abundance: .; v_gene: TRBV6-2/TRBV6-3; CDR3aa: CASSYPDRGQFEQYF; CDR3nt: TGTGCCAGCAGTTACCCGGACAGGGGCCAGTTTGAGCAGTACTTC
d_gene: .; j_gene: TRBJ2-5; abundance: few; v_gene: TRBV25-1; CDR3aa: CASSVKETQYF; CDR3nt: TGTGCCAGCAGTGTCAAAGAGACCCAGTACTTC
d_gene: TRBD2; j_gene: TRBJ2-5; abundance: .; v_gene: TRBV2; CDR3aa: CASSGTSVYNEQYF; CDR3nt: TGTGCCAGCAGTGGGACTAGCGTGTACAATGAGCAGTACTTC
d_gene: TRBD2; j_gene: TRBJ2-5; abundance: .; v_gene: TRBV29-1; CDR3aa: CSVATSGGQETQYF; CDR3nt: TGCAGCGTAGCGACTAGCGGAGGACAAGAGACCCAGTACTTC
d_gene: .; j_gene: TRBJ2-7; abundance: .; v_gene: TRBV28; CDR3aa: CASGGRTYEQYF; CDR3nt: TGTGCCAGTGGGGGTCGCACCTACGAGCAGTACTTC
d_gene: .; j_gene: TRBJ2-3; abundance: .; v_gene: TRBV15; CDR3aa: CATSRPSTPTDTQYF; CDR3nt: TGTGCCACCAGCAGACCCTCGACCCCCACAGATACGCAGTATTTT
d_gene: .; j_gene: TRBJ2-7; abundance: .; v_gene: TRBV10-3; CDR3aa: CATEEGGYEQYF; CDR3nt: TGTGCCACAGAGGAAGGAGGCTACGAGCAGTACTTC
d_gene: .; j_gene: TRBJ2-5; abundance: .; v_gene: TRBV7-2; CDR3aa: CASSQGRAFQETQYF; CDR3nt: TGTGCCAGCAGCCAGGGCAGGGCCTTCCAAGAGACCCAGTACTTC
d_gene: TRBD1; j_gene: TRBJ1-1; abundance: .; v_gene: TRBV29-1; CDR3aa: CSVADRGGTEAFF; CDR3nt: TGCAGCGTTGCCGACAGGGGTGGCACTGAAGCTTTCTTT
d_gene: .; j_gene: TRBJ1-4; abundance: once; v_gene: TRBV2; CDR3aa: CASSRKRGEKLFF; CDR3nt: TGTGCCAGCAGCCGAAAACGGGGTGAAAAACTGTTTTTT
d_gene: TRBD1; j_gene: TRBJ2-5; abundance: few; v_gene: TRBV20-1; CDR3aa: CSAPRTGQETQYF; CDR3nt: TGCAGTGCTCCCAGGACAGGGCAAGAGACCCAGTACTTC
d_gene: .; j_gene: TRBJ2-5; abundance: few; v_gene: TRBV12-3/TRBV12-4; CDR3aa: CASSATGTKKETQYF; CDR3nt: TGTGCCAGCAGTGCCACCGGGACGAAGAAGGAGACCCAGTACTTC
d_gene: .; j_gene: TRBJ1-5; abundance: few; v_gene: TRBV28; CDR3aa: CASSPPRGYVTQHF; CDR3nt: TGTGCCAGCAGTCCCCCCCGGGGGTATGTGACCCAGCATTTT
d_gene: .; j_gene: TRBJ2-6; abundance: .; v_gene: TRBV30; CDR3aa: CAWSSKRLLNSGANVLTF; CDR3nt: TGTGCCTGGAGTTCCAAACGACTGCTGAACTCTGGGGCCAACGTCCTGACTTTC
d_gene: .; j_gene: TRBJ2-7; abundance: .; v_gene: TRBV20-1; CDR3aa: CSARNPPSEQYF; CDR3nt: TGCAGTGCTAGAAACCCCCCCAGCGAGCAGTACTTC
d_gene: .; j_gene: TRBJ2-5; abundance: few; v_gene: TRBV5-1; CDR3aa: CASRGTPSRETQYF; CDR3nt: TGCGCCAGCAGAGGGACCCCTTCTAGGGAGACCCAGTACTTC
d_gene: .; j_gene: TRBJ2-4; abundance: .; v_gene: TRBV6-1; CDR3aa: CASSRTSGQGNEQYF; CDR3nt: TGTGCCAGCAGCCGGACTAGCGGACAGGGGAATGAGCAGTACTTC
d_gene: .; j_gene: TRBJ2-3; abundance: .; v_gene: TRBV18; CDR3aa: CASSPGLDTQYF; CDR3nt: TGTGCCAGCTCACCAGGGCTAGATACGCAGTATTTT
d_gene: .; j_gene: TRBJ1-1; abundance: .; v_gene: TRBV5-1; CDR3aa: CASRNGPINTEAFF; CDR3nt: TGCGCCAGCAGGAACGGACCGATCAACACTGAAGCTTTCTTT
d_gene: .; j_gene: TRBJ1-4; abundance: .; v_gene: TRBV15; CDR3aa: CATSRDLGTPSTNEKLFF; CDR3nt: TGTGCCACCAGCAGGGACCTGGGGACGCCTTCAACTAATGAAAAACTGTTTTTT
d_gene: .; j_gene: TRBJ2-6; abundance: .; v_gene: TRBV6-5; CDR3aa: CASRPADASGANVLTF; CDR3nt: TGTGCCAGCAGACCCGCGGACGCCTCTGGGGCCAACGTCCTGACTTTC
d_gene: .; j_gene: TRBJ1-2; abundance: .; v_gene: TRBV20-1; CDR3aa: CSARDAGEYGYTF; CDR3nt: TGCAGTGCTAGAGATGCGGGGGAATATGGCTACACCTTC
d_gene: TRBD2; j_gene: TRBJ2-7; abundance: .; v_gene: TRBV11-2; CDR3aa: CASSLIGAISGDSYEQYF; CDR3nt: TGTGCCAGCAGCTTAATTGGGGCCATTAGCGGGGACTCCTACGAGCAGTACTTC
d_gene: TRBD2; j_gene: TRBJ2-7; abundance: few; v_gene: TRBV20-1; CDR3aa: CSARDPSGNYEQYF; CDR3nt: TGCAGTGCTAGAGATCCTAGCGGGAACTACGAGCAGTACTTC
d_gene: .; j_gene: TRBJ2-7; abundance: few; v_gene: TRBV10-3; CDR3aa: CAISESTYEQYF; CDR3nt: TGTGCCATCAGTGAGTCAACCTACGAGCAGTACTTC
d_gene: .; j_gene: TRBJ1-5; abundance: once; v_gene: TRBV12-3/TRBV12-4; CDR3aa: CASSPRALSNQPQHF; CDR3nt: TGTGCCAGCAGTCCACGTGCACTTAGCAATCAGCCCCAGCATTTT
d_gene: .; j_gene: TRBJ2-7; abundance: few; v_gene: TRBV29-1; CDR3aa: CSVRTLIDSYEQYF; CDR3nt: TGCAGCGTGAGGACCCTTATTGACTCCTACGAGCAGTACTTC